This TCR beta chain was profiled in a study of cytomegalovirus exposure and HLA in healthy donors (dated by TCRdb to about 2017). Study-wide context: An earlier analysis of about 530 of the donors reported about 300 Gb of sequence data and around 110 million unique TCR beta sequences obtained from about 180 million T cells. Genome-wide SNP genotypes for about 65% of the 666 donors were used in a later genetic analysis, which treated that subset as a discovery cohort. The later analysis used no new phenotypic data to find candidate immune exposures, relying instead on TCR beta sequences and their occurrence across donors. The genetic ancestry cluster associated with self-reported Caucasian donors included over 65% of the roughly 400 genotyped donors. Both class I and class II loci were covered by HLA typing, at four-digit resolution. A separate validation cohort of 90 to 150 different subjects was used in addition to the 666-subject first cohort. To predict cytomegalovirus infection status, the study combined high-throughput TCR immunosequencing, statistical association of individual TCRs with disease status, and machine learning. On average, about 240,000 unique TCR beta nucleotide sequences were sequenced per donor among about 400 genotyped donors of the cohort, with about 19% of those sequences being non-productive. To decide whether each TCR beta V gene segment behaved as functional or pseudogenic, an earlier analysis of approximately 620 of the donors relied on high-throughput TCR beta sequencing. Donor age, sex, ethnicity and CMV serostatus were compiled alongside the repertoire data. A later analysis re-analyzed previously published TCR beta repertoires from hundreds of donors and added high-resolution HLA genotyping to study TCR occurrence patterns. Every repertoire in the discovery cohort had been generated on one and the same sequencing platform. An early release that covered some 630 HLA-typed donors contained 300 to 350 gigabases of sequencing data and tens of millions of unique TCR sequences. The aim of the study was to test whether cataloging public T cell receptors could identify signatures of past pathogen exposure. About 5 DR-DQ haplotypes were handled as single units for association and clustering, since linkage in the cohort was strong. The number of donors typed differed by locus, with 629-630 for A, B, C, DRB1 and DQB1, around 500 for DQA1, under 610 for DPA1, and around 460 for DPB1. The T cell repertoires of some 700 subjects were profiled by immunosequencing and related to cytomegalovirus serostatus. Study-level results and caveats: Broadly in line with IMGT annotations, most TCR beta V segments showed up in productive rearrangements about 87% or about 30% of the time in an earlier analysis of under 700 of the donors. Because HLA typing was unavailable for some donors at each locus, only the typed subset was used in association tests. The classifier was reported to diagnose cytomegalovirus status with high specificity and sensitivity in both the original and validation cohorts. Three of the identified cytomegalovirus-associated TCR beta chains were confirmed in vitro to be specific for cytomegalovirus antigens. When HLA alleles, especially DR and DQ, strongly co-occurred, TCR associations were difficult to assign to individual alleles. In a later analysis, around 17,000 TCR beta sequences were associated with specific HLA alleles at a false discovery rate of 0.05. A group of highly shared sequence variants was considered likely to be a technical artifact of the sequencing pipeline. Because counts were too low, 15 to 20 rarely observed V segments, including chromosome 9 orphons, were excluded from the earlier analysis of 587 of the donors. In a later analysis, HLA-associated TCR beta chains were found to be more clonally expanded and to have lower generation probabilities than equally common non-associated chains. A later genetic analysis associated a missense DCLRE1C variant with V-gene and J-gene trimming of TCR beta chains, and an independent cohort replicated the association. In a later genetic analysis, fewer N-insertions in productive TCRs were reported among donors in an Asian-associated ancestry cluster than the roughly 640-donor mean. A further reported finding was that TCR beta sequences accurately predicted the HLA-A and HLA-B alleles for most subjects in the first cohort. Correlated functional status among segregating V segments might reflect linkage disequilibrium, but an unknown experimental factor could not be ruled out. Immune exposure information for the cohort was limited to CMV serostatus. In a later analysis, the rate of TCR association differed among HLA loci, with DRB1 alleles having the most associated TCRs and HLA-C alleles having the fewest. In this cohort, only TCR beta chains were sequenced, and detectable features were limited by the absence of alpha or paired-chain data. A total of about 150 TCR beta chains were listed by the study as associated with cytomegalovirus. It was suggested by the authors that the approach could potentially be generalized to other disease states and immunological phenotypes. A later analysis reported that several top co-occurrence clusters appeared linked to parvovirus B19, influenza, CMV and Epstein-Barr virus. Across donors, most TCR sequences were observed very rarely, whereas some public TCRs were present in many individuals. A later analysis found that most CMV-associated TCR beta chains appeared HLA-restricted, with HLA associations seemingly driven largely by CMV exposure. Sequencing depth was assumed to be roughly uniform across donors in the presence/absence analyses, though that assumption may not hold.

This clone was observed a few times. Its antigen is currently not known. Base qualities are missing; no much larger clone stands one base away. The cohort was made up of roughly 670 healthy bone marrow donors. At the time of sampling, all cohort members were nominally healthy, though unrecorded immune exposures were likely present. The donor was CMV seronegative and was included in the group of a few hundred seronegative cohort members. A peripheral blood sample was collected from each donor, and TCR beta sequencing was performed on peripheral blood mononuclear cells. Genomic DNA extraction from the blood cell samples was performed with the Qiagen DNeasy Blood Extraction Kit. The library was produced with the immunoSEQ multiplex PCR assay. For the multiplex PCR, a mixture combining 60 forward primers for TCR Vbeta segments and 13 reverse primers for TCR Jbeta segments was used. A multiplex PCR assay on genomic DNA amplified the CDR3 region of rearranged TCR beta genes. Amplified TCR beta libraries were sequenced as 87-base-pair reads on the Illumina HiSeq System. Under the source paper's analysis protocol: A later analysis counted approximately 84 million unique TCR beta chains across the 640 or so repertoires, and some 11 million of these chains were shared by at least two donors. Raw reads were error-corrected and collapsed into unique sequences by a nearest-neighbor algorithm in which closely related sequences were merged to remove PCR and sequencing errors. V, D and J gene segments were assigned by aligning CDR3 sequences to IMGT reference sequences. For a sequence to be retained, a match of at least six nucleotides to both a V gene segment and a J gene segment was required. Rearrangements were classified as productive when the CDR3 lacked stop codons and remained in frame with V and J, and all other rearrangements were classified as non-productive. CDR3 was defined according to IMGT convention as the region running from the second conserved V-encoded cysteine to the conserved J-encoded phenylalanine. Sequences without an unambiguous match to a single V gene segment were excluded from the earlier analysis of several hundred of the donors. An earlier analysis of fewer than 750 of the donors classified V segments as functional when productive rearrangements were above 56.7% and as segregating when the standard deviation between donors was above 5%. A statistical classification framework was built to diagnose cytomegalovirus status from the catalog of TCR beta chain sequences. A later analysis assigned V and J genes by comparing TCR nucleotide sequences with IMGT/GENE-DB human TR gene sequences. The TCRdist pipeline was used in a later analysis to assign CDR3 sequences and most-parsimonious VDJ recombination scenarios. In a later analysis, each TCR beta chain was defined by its CDR3 amino acid sequence together with its V-gene family, and reads without a unique V-gene family were excluded. To address suspected cross-contamination and a sequencing artifact, a later analysis removed roughly 640 highly shared, low-generation-probability nucleotide sequences. For each public chain, a later analysis derived a clonal expansion index from normalized ranks of inferred template counts within each repertoire. A later analysis computed generation probabilities with a VDJ recombination model fitted to out-of-frame rearrangements, and checked the results against IGoR. Hypergeometric tests were used in a later analysis to score TCR-TCR, TCR-HLA and TCR-CMV co-occurrence, with a repertoire-size bias correction applied to the TCR pairs. A later analysis estimated false discovery rates by permuting HLA or CMV assignments 20 times. In a later analysis, co-occurring TCRs were grouped using DBSCAN, with TCRdist sequence similarity added in when clustering inside HLA-allele-positive subsets. Repertoires with fewer than 30,000 or more than 120,000 public chains were left out of co-occurrence clustering, as were four to six repertoires with anomalous nucleotide sharing. As stored in TCRdb, this immuneACCESS dataset retains in-frame rearrangements with V and J assigned. A fraction of the clones does not appear; measured against another copy, unresolved V genes explain less than half of the discrepancy, and the remainder lacks a known reason. That table gives V, J and clone size, and the DNA gave D and trimming. Counted in this sample were about 150,000 clones; approximately 84% of them appeared once. About 0.4% of the sample rests with the top ten.

The sequence was obtained from a boy aged 2 to 10 in good health and CMV-seronegative. The source material was PBMCs.

The CDR3 is CASSFGTGNTEAFF. The DNA sequence follows: TGTGCCAGCAGCTTCGGGACTGGGAACACTGAAGCTTTCTTT. Here the chain combines TRBV7-2 and TRBJ1-1; D gene: possibly TRBD1, on 5 matching bases. Measured from the cysteine to the phenylalanine, the CDR3 is 14 residues long. Only the CDR3 part of the read is kept: 42 bases, read in frame from the first base. In the germline V gene, CDR1 corresponds to SGHTA and CDR2 to FQGNSA. Deletion took 3 bases off V and 1 base off J, with a span of 9 bases between the germline ends. With the portions outside the CDR3 filled from the reference TRBV7-2 and TRBJ1-1 genes, the complete variable region becomes GAGVSQSPSNKVTEKGKDVELRCDPISGHTALYWYRQSLGQGLEFLIYFQGNSAPDKSGLPSDRFSAERTGGSVSTLTIQRTQQEDSAVYLCASSFGTGNTEAFFGQGTRLTVV.